The 17 T cell receptor beta chains reported below all come from one sample, sequenced in a study of T cell responses to AZD1222 COVID-19 vaccine (dated by TCRdb to 2020 to 2023). The intended sense of this specimen's time point label: baseline before first vaccination. The library was obtained by the immunoSEQ multiplex PCR assay. The table was pulled from immuneACCESS by TCRdb, which kept in-frame rearrangements only. Such tables lose some clones; where checked, under half of the loss comes from unresolved V genes, and the rest has no known cause. The sample yields under 150,000 clones; 90% were counted once. The top ten clones comprise roughly 3.1% of the sample. Sequenced material: peripheral blood, taken on day 0 of AZD1222 vaccination. The source is an adult in good health.

This chain connects TRBV18 to TRBJ2-6; 8 positions agree with TRBD2. CDR1 is KGHSH and CDR2 is LQKENI in the germline V gene. The V segment lost 6 bases and the J segment 0 bases; nucleotides outside the gene matches: 13. CDR3 length equals 19 residues. In nucleotides, the CDR3 is TGTGCCAGCTCGCGCGTGACGGGGGGGCAGCGCTCTGGGGCCAACGTCCTGACTTTC. This translates into CASSRVTGGQRSGANVLTF.

This clone was seen just once. The CDR3 loop reads CASSHSGDNQPQHF. The CDR3 region has the DNA TGTGCCAGCAGCCATAGCGGGGACAATCAGCCCCAGCATTTT. This chain links TRBV3-1 (or the pseudogene TRBV3-2) with TRBJ1-5; D gene unclear. CDR3 length: 14 residues. With 3 bases removed from V and 3 bases from J, the gap between germline ends came to 9 bases. CDR1 and CDR2 (germline): LGHDT, YNNKEL (reference sequence).

V usage is TRBV29-1 and J usage is TRBJ2-7; 9 bases line up with TRBD1. The CDR3 totals 14 residues. With 1 base clipped from V and 1 base from J, the junction kept 2 bases outside the gene matches. Germline CDR1 SQVTM, CDR2 ANQGSEA. CDR3 nucleotides: TGCAGCGTTGAAGTGGGACAGGGTTCCTACGAGCAGTACTTC. Translation gives CSVEVGQGSYEQYF.

This chain connects TRBV19 to TRBJ1-2; D uncertain. This CDR3 spans 14 amino acids. In germline, CDR1 is LNHDA, CDR2 SQIVND (reference sequence). V was shortened by 5 bases and J by 4 bases, with 14 bases between the two germline ends. The CDR3: CASSSGQRVYGYTF. The DNA for the CDR3 is TGTGCCAGTAGTTCCGGGCAACGGGTCTATGGCTACACCTTC.

The V call is TRBV20-1, the J call TRBJ1-2, with D uncertain. Per germline, CDR1 DFQATT and CDR2 SNEGSKA (reference sequence). With 3 bases removed from V and 8 bases from J, the gap between germline ends came to 13 bases. This CDR3 is built from 12 residues. The CDR3 loop is CSASSGLWGYTF. CDR3 in DNA: TGCAGTGCTAGTTCTGGTTTATGGGGCTACACCTTC.

The chain couples TRBV6-2 or TRBV6-3 to TRBJ1-1; a possible D gene is TRBD1 (5 bases). V was cut by 4 bases and J by 4 bases, with 13 bases left in between. The V gene's germline CDR1 is MNHEY and CDR2 SVGEGT. CDR3 length: 14 residues. Here the CDR3 DNA reads TGTGCCAGCAGTTCCAGGGAGGGGAGCACTGAAGCTTTCTTT. It specifies CASSSREGSTEAFF.

This clone was detected only a few times. This sequence joins TRBV6-1 and TRBJ1-5, with 7 bases identical to TRBD1. Trimming at V came to 3 bases and at J to 0 bases, leaving 8 bases not matched to a gene. CDR1 and CDR2 from the germline V gene are MNHNS and SASEGT. CDR3 size: 17 residues. The CDR3 DNA reads as TGTGCCAGCAGTGAGTTGACAGGGCTTTATAGCAATCAGCCCCAGCATTTT. Protein: CASSELTGLYSNQPQHF.

This clone was seen more than once but under ten times. This chain connects TRBV11-2 to TRBJ1-2, with a tentative D call TRBD1 (6 bases). The CDR3 is 12 residues long. Between the trimmed V and J ends, which lost 2 bases and 9 bases, there was a span of 10 bases. Germline V gives CDR1 SGHAT, CDR2 FQNNGV. CDR3 in amino acids: CASSLLRDSYTF. DNA of the CDR3: TGTGCCAGCAGCTTACTCAGGGACAGCTACACCTTC.

Regarding this clone: At the DNA level, this CDR3 is encoded by other sequences in the same sample as well. The rearrangement joins TRBV18 to TRBJ2-4, with D tentatively TRBD2 (5 bases). Germline CDR1 and CDR2: KGHSH and LQKENI. The CDR3 runs 16 residues. Trimming took off 0 bases at V and 1 base at J, with 10 bases between the two ends. The CDR3, as DNA: TGTGCCAGCTCACCACCCAGGACGGGGGCCAAAAACATTCAGTACTTC. This translates into CASSPPRTGAKNIQYF.

The chain combines TRBV7-3 with TRBJ2-3; no clear D gene. Germline assignment: CDR1 SGHTA and CDR2 FQGTGA. CDR3 length: 13 amino acids. V lost 3 bases and J 3 bases, leaving 7 bases between the germline ends. The CDR3 is CASSFQGTDTQYF. The CDR3 DNA reads TGTGCCAGCAGCTTCCAAGGAACAGATACGCAGTATTTT.

The CDR3 here is CASSGASGKYNEQFF. The CDR3 nucleotides read TGTGCCAGCAGCGGAGCTAGTGGGAAGTACAATGAGCAGTTCTTC. J is TRBJ2-1 and V is TRBV5-5, with D hard to call. The V gene lost 4 bases and the J gene lost 4 bases, with 15 bases spanning the gap. This CDR3 spans 15 amino acids. Germline CDR1 and CDR2: SGHKS and YYEKEE (reference sequence).

V usage is TRBV2 and J usage is TRBJ2-7; D is undetermined. This CDR3 comprises 16 residues. Germline CDR1 SNHLY, CDR2 FYNNEI. V lost 1 base and J lost 3, with 16 bases in between. The CDR3 loop is CASSEGTTLYLYEQYF. DNA for the CDR3: TGTGCCAGCAGTGAAGGCACTACCTTGTACCTCTACGAGCAGTACTTC.

V gene TRBV27 combines with J gene TRBJ2-2, with TRBD1 identical over 7 bases. The V segment lost 10 bases and the J segment 2 bases; nucleotides outside the gene matches: 7. Germline V gene data show CDR1 as MNHEY and CDR2 as SMNVEV (reference sequence). The CDR3 spans 14 residues. In DNA, the CDR3 is TGTGCCACCCTCCGGACAGGCAACACCGGGGAGCTGTTTTTT. Amino acid sequence: CATLRTGNTGELFF.

This rearrangement joins TRBV27 to TRBJ2-5, with D possibly called TRBD1 or TRBD2 (5 bases each). Germline CDR1 MNHEY, CDR2 SMNVEV (reference sequence). V was clipped by 1 base and J by 3 bases, with 6 bases between them. This CDR3 contains 13 residues. The CDR3 DNA follows: TGTGCCAGCAGTTTATTGGGGGAAGAGACCCAGTACTTC. Translating gives CASSLLGEETQYF.

V is TRBV24-1 and J is TRBJ2-5; D might be TRBD2 (5 bases). Trimming pared 3 bases from V and 3 bases from J, leaving 13 bases between. CDR1 and CDR2 from the germline V gene are KGHDR and SFDVKD. The CDR3 contains 15 residues. The CDR3 nucleotides read TGTGCCACCAGTGATCGGGATTTACTTAAAGAGACCCAGTACTTC. Translating gives CATSDRDLLKETQYF.

This rearrangement joins TRBV15 to TRBJ1-6; possible D gene TRBD1, 6 bases. This CDR3 comprises 14 residues. Trimming stripped 6 bases from V and 7 bases from J, with 13 bases between. Germline V gene lookup returns CDR1 LNHNV and CDR2 YYDKDF (reference sequence). The chain's CDR3 is CATRGASENSPLHF. The CDR3 DNA reads as TGTGCCACCAGGGGGGCAAGTGAGAATTCACCCCTCCACTTT.

The V gene is TRBV19, the J gene TRBJ2-5; D is unclear. V was shortened by 2 bases and J by 4 bases, with 8 bases between the two germline ends. This CDR3 comprises 13 residues. The germline V gene has CDR1 LNHDA and CDR2 SQIVND (reference sequence). The CDR3 sequence: CASSIQGSETQYF. Written as DNA, the CDR3 is TGTGCCAGTAGTATACAAGGGTCAGAGACCCAGTACTTC.